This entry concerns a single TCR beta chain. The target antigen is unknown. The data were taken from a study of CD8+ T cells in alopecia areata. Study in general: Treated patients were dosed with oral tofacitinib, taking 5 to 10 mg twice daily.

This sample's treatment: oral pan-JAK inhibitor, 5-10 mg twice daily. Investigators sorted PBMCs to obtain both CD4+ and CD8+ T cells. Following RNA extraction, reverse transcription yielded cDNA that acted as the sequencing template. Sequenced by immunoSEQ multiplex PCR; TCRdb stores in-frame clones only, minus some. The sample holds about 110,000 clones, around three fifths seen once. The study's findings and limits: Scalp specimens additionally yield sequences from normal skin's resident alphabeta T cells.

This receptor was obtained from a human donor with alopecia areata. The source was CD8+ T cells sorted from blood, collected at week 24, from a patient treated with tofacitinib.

The CDR3 loop reads CASSDTGETQYF. CDR3 coding DNA: TGTGCCAGCAGCGATACAGGGGAGACCCAGTACTTC. V is TRBV2 and J is TRBJ2-5, with a weak D call TRBD1 (6 bases). The V gene lost 6 bases and the J gene lost 5 bases, with 10 bases spanning the gap. The germline CDR1 and CDR2 sequences are SNHLY and FYNNEI. CDR3 length: 12 amino acids.